These 9 T cell receptor beta chains share one sample of origin, sequenced in a study of early T cells in non-severe SARS-CoV-2 infection. Via MiXCR, TCRdb re-called the 5' RACE reads, giving one row per CDR3 protein. The sample lists 70,000 to 85,000 distinct CDR3 sequences; more than 10% were seen once. The material sequenced was whole blood, taken at baseline. The receptors originated from an adult who was a healthcare worker with PCR-confirmed SARS-CoV-2 infection or an uninfected control (not recorded which). The donor label of this sample is uncertain.

This clonotype was counted between two and nine times. The chain combines TRBV6-5 with TRBJ2-4; 7 bases align to TRBD2. V shed 4 bases, J shed 5 bases, and the junction held 5 bases outside the gene matches. Germline V lookup: CDR1 MNHEY, CDR2 SVGAGI. The CDR3 is 14 residues long. CDR3 residues: CASSWSTSQNIQYF. CDR3 sequence (DNA): TGTGCCAGCAGTTGGTCGACTAGCCAAAACATTCAGTACTTC.

The CDR3 loop reads CSASYQNLAKNIQYF. The CDR3 coding sequence is TGCAGTGCTAGCTACCAGAACCTAGCCAAAAACATTCAGTACTTC. The chain joins TRBV20-1 to TRBJ2-4; D unclear. The germline gives CDR1 DFQATT, CDR2 SNEGSKA (reference sequence). The germline V and J ends were trimmed by 3 bases and 0 bases, with 12 bases remaining between them. This CDR3 is built from 15 residues.

Remarks on this clonotype: A much larger clone lies a single base off, so this may be a read error. V is TRBV11-2 and J is TRBJ2-5; D might be TRBD1 (6 bases). This CDR3 comprises 13 residues. Germline lookup yields CDR1 SGHAT and CDR2 FQNNGV. The CDR3 spells CASSLGHQKTQYF. In nucleotides, the CDR3 is TGTGCCAGCAGCTTGGGACACCAAAAGACCCAGTACTTC.

A few counts support this clonotype. This chain links TRBV11-2 with TRBJ1-1, with 8 bases aligning to TRBD1. This CDR3 spans 15 amino acids. Trimming removed 1 base from V and 5 bases from J; junction bases left unmatched: 6. The V gene's germline CDR1 is SGHAT and CDR2 FQNNGV. CDR3 nucleotides: TGTGCCAGCAGCTTAGTCCGGACAGGGACAACTGAAGCTTTCTTT. Its protein is CASSLVRTGTTEAFF.

The V and J genes are TRBV7-9 and TRBJ1-2; weak D call: TRBD1 (6 bases). CDR3 length: 14 residues. The V gene's germline CDR1 is SEHNR and CDR2 FQNEAQ (reference sequence). V gave up 3 bases and J gave up 3 bases, with 11 bases separating them. The CDR3, as DNA: TGTGCCAGCAGCTTGCAGGGGCAAGACTATGGCTACACCTTC. The encoded protein is CASSLQGQDYGYTF.

This clonotype was seen a handful of times. CDR3 amino acids: CASSLIAGAATDTQYF. DNA for the CDR3: TGTGCCAGCAGTCTTATAGCGGGAGCCGCGACAGATACGCAGTATTTT. This sequence joins TRBV12-3 or TRBV12-4 and TRBJ2-3; 9 nucleotides align to TRBD2. This CDR3 contains 16 residues. Trimming cost V 5 bases and J 3 bases; bases outside gene matches: 9.

This clonotype was seen a few times. This sequence joins TRBV7-2 and TRBJ2-3, with 9 nucleotides matching TRBD2. This CDR3 region has 16 residues. Trimming at V came to 4 bases and at J to 3 bases, leaving 8 bases not matched to a gene. Germline assignment: CDR1 SGHTA and CDR2 FQGNSA. The CDR3 sequence is CASSSQEREVTDTQYF. Written as DNA, the CDR3 is TGTGCCAGCAGCTCCCAGGAGCGGGAGGTTACAGATACGCAGTATTTT. Using reference TRBV7-2 and TRBJ2-3 for the parts outside the CDR3, the full variable domain is GAGVSQSPSNKVTEKGKDVELRCDPISGHTALYWYRQSLGQGLEFLIYFQGNSAPDKSGLPSDRFSAERTGGSVSTLTIQRTQQEDSAVYLCASSSQEREVTDTQYFGPGTRLTVL.

Only a few counts were recorded for this clonotype. V gene TRBV7-2 combines with J gene TRBJ2-1, with unresolved D. This CDR3 region has 11 residues. V lost 2 bases, J lost 8 bases, and 4 bases lay in between. Per germline, CDR1 SGHTA and CDR2 FQGNSA. CDR3 in amino acids: CASSLIYEQFF. CDR3 bases: TGTGCCAGCAGCTTAATCTATGAGCAGTTCTTC.

Only a few counts were recorded for this clonotype. The DNA for the CDR3 is TGCAGCGTTGGGGGGGCAGGGATGAACACTGAAGCTTTCTTT. Its protein product is CSVGGAGMNTEAFF. J is TRBJ1-1 and V is TRBV29-1; perhaps TRBD1 as D (6 bases). CDR3 length: 14 residues. Per the germline V gene, CDR1 is SQVTM and CDR2 is ANQGSEA. V gave up 4 bases and J gave up 0 bases, with 12 bases separating them.